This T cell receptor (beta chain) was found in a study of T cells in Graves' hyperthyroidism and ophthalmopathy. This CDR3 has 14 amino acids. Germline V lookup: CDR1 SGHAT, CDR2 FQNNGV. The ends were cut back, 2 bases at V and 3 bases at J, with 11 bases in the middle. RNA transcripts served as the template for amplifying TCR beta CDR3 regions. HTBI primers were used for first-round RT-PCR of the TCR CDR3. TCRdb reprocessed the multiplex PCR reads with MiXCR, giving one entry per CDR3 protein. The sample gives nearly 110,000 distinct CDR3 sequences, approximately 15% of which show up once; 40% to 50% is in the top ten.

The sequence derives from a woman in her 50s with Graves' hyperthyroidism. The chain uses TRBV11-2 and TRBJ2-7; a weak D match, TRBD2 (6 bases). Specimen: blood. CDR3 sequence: CASSLSMGGYEQYF. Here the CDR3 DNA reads TGTGCCAGCAGCTTAAGTATGGGGGGCTACGAGCAGTACTTC.